These T cell receptor beta chains were read from a single sample in a study of T cells after posttransplantation cyclophosphamide. Some clones are missing from TCRdb's copy, which holds only in-frame ones; the method was immunoSEQ multiplex PCR. The record shows about 30,000 clones for this sample, with no singletons present. The sequenced material came from PBMCs. The receptors shown here come from a woman aged 55-69 years in good health, CMV-negative, and a related stem cell transplant donor. The CDR3 runs from the conserved cysteine through the conserved F or W. The order of the fields is V gene, D gene, clone size, J gene, CDR3 protein, CDR3 DNA. The D gene is left open where the match is weak. Size is omitted from some rows. Given values are once, few, many or a class for expanded clones.

V: TRBV5-1; D: TRBD1; size: many; J: TRBJ1-1; CDR3: CASSLGGRQGRYTEAFF; DNA: TGCGCCAGCAGCTTGGGGGGTCGACAGGGGAGGTACACTGAAGCTTTCTTT
V: TRBV12-5; D: -; size: many; J: TRBJ2-3; CDR3: CASGPRADTQYF; DNA: TGTGCTAGTGGCCCCAGGGCAGATACGCAGTATTTT
V: TRBV6-2/TRBV6-3; D: TRBD1; size: many; J: TRBJ2-1; CDR3: CASRTRQGAIWNEQFF; DNA: TGTGCCAGCAGAACACGACAGGGGGCCATTTGGAATGAGCAGTTCTTC
V: TRBV29-1; D: TRBD2; size: -; J: TRBJ2-3; CDR3: CSVVSGGSLANTQYF; DNA: TGCAGCGTTGTTAGTGGCGGGAGTTTGGCTAATACGCAGTATTTT
V: TRBV5-1; D: -; size: many; J: TRBJ1-3; CDR3: CASSLEAGRNTIYF; DNA: TGCGCCAGCAGCTTGGAGGCAGGGCGTAACACCATATATTTT
V: TRBV5-1; D: -; size: -; J: TRBJ1-1; CDR3: CASRQGNTEAFF; DNA: TGCGCCAGCAGACAGGGGAACACTGAAGCTTTCTTT
V: TRBV5-5; D: TRBD1; size: -; J: TRBJ2-2; CDR3: CASSSDRGGTGELFF; DNA: TGTGCCAGCAGCTCCGACAGGGGCGGGACCGGGGAGCTGTTTTTT
V: TRBV5-1; D: TRBD1; size: many; J: TRBJ1-6; CDR3: CASSSDRESYNSPLHF; DNA: TGCGCCAGCAGCTCGGACAGGGAATCCTATAATTCACCCCTCCACTTT
V: TRBV30; D: TRBD2; size: many; J: TRBJ2-1; CDR3: CAWRGSGREQFF; DNA: TGTGCCTGGAGGGGTAGCGGGAGGGAGCAGTTCTTC
V: TRBV6-4; D: TRBD1; size: many; J: TRBJ2-7; CDR3: CASSTGTVGCYEQYF; DNA: TGTGCCAGCAGCACAGGGACAGTGGGGTGCTACGAGCAGTACTTC
V: TRBV12-5; D: TRBD2; size: many; J: TRBJ2-4; CDR3: CASGSGLAGGNIQYF; DNA: TGTGCTAGTGGTTCCGGACTAGCGGGGGGAAACATTCAGTACTTC
V: TRBV29-1; D: -; size: -; J: TRBJ2-6; CDR3: CSVVLPGGANVLTF; DNA: TGCAGCGTTGTGCTGCCGGGTGGGGCCAACGTCCTGACTTTC
V: TRBV4-3; D: TRBD2; size: many; J: TRBJ2-3; CDR3: CASSQDGAGGRTDTQYF; DNA: TGCGCCAGCAGCCAAGATGGGGCCGGGGGGAGAACAGATACGCAGTATTTT
V: TRBV29-1; D: TRBD1; size: -; J: TRBJ2-7; CDR3: CSVPGQGYYEQYF; DNA: TGCAGCGTGCCGGGACAGGGATACTACGAGCAGTACTTC
V: TRBV6-1; D: -; size: few; J: TRBJ2-5; CDR3: CASKGQGTRGETQYF; DNA: TGTGCCAGCAAGGGGCAGGGGACAAGAGGGGAGACCCAGTACTTC
V: TRBV6-4; D: -; size: many; J: TRBJ1-2; CDR3: CASSGGGRPGDGYTF; DNA: TGTGCCAGCAGTGGGGGGGGCCGGCCAGGGGATGGCTACACCTTC
V: TRBV6-4; D: TRBD2; size: many; J: TRBJ2-3; CDR3: CASSADTSGTDTQYF; DNA: TGTGCCAGCAGTGCCGACACTAGCGGCACAGATACGCAGTATTTT
V: TRBV28; D: TRBD2; size: many; J: TRBJ2-1; CDR3: CASSFPLAGGDEQFF; DNA: TGTGCCAGCAGTTTCCCGCTAGCGGGAGGGGATGAGCAGTTCTTC
V: TRBV5-8; D: -; size: many; J: TRBJ1-2; CDR3: CASSFSGVVGYTF; DNA: TGTGCCAGCAGCTTCTCAGGGGTCGTAGGCTACACCTTC
V: TRBV5-1; D: -; size: many; J: TRBJ1-2; CDR3: CASSSTGPSGYGYTF; DNA: TGCGCCAGCAGCTCCACAGGGCCCTCGGGGTATGGCTACACCTTC
V: TRBV9; D: TRBD1; size: many; J: TRBJ1-4; CDR3: CASSAGTGDSVTEKLFF; DNA: TGTGCCAGCAGCGCGGGGACAGGGGACAGCGTTACTGAAAAACTGTTTTTT
V: TRBV30; D: -; size: few; J: TRBJ1-1; CDR3: CAWSARTEAFF; DNA: TGTGCCTGGAGTGCCAGAACTGAAGCTTTCTTT
V: TRBV19; D: TRBD2; size: many; J: TRBJ2-3; CDR3: CASSTLAGVDTQYF; DNA: TGTGCCAGTAGTACTCTAGCGGGGGTAGATACGCAGTATTTT
V: TRBV6-5; D: -; size: many; J: TRBJ1-3; CDR3: CASSYSEGSGNTIYF; DNA: TGTGCCAGCAGTTACTCGGAGGGCTCTGGAAACACCATATATTTT
V: TRBV27; D: -; size: many; J: TRBJ2-5; CDR3: CASRSEGVSETQYF; DNA: TGTGCCAGCAGGTCAGAGGGGGTTTCGGAGACCCAGTACTTC
V: TRBV6-1; D: TRBD2; size: few; J: TRBJ2-5; CDR3: CAIWTSGRGETQYF; DNA: TGTGCCATTTGGACTAGCGGGAGGGGAGAGACCCAGTACTTC
V: TRBV7-9; D: -; size: many; J: TRBJ1-1; CDR3: CASSLSRDTEAFF; DNA: TGTGCCAGCAGCTTAAGTCGGGACACTGAAGCTTTCTTT
V: TRBV7-3; D: -; size: many; J: TRBJ2-1; CDR3: CASSLDRNEQFF; DNA: TGTGCCAGCAGCTTAGACAGGAATGAGCAGTTCTTC
V: TRBV7-6; D: -; size: many; J: TRBJ1-2; CDR3: CASSSGGGVGGYTF; DNA: TGTGCCAGCAGCTCCGGCGGGGGAGTCGGTGGCTACACCTTC
V: TRBV7-2; D: TRBD1; size: many; J: TRBJ1-5; CDR3: CASSLAATGRPNQPQHF; DNA: TGTGCCAGCAGCTTAGCAGCGACAGGGCGACCCAATCAGCCCCAGCATTTT
V: TRBV12-3/TRBV12-4; D: TRBD1; size: many; J: TRBJ1-2; CDR3: CASRETGWNGYTF; DNA: TGTGCCAGCAGGGAGACAGGGTGGAATGGCTACACCTTC
V: TRBV23-1; D: -; size: few; J: TRBJ2-5; CDR3: CASSHPTGPSMETQYF; DNA: TGCGCCAGCAGTCATCCAACAGGACCTTCGATGGAGACCCAGTACTTC
V: TRBV4-2; D: TRBD1; size: many; J: TRBJ1-3; CDR3: CASSQEGQGAGNTIYF; DNA: TGTGCCAGCAGCCAAGAGGGACAGGGGGCTGGAAACACCATATATTTT
V: TRBV9; D: -; size: -; J: TRBJ2-3; CDR3: CASSVGAPRADTQYF; DNA: TGTGCCAGCAGCGTAGGTGCTCCACGGGCAGATACGCAGTATTTT
V: TRBV27; D: -; size: many; J: TRBJ1-3; CDR3: CASSATGTPGNTIYF; DNA: TGTGCCAGCAGTGCGACCGGGACACCTGGAAACACCATATATTTT
V: TRBV9; D: -; size: -; J: TRBJ2-3; CDR3: CASSVGSGGYDTQYF; DNA: TGTGCCAGCAGCGTAGGATCGGGGGGCTACGATACGCAGTATTTT
V: TRBV15; D: -; size: many; J: TRBJ2-6; CDR3: CATSRDIWGAGANVLTF; DNA: TGTGCCACCAGCAGAGATATATGGGGCGCTGGGGCCAACGTCCTGACTTTC
V: TRBV7-2; D: -; size: many; J: TRBJ2-7; CDR3: CASRFSGPPLEQYF; DNA: TGTGCCAGCAGGTTTAGCGGTCCCCCTTTAGAGCAGTACTTC
V: TRBV25-1; D: -; size: -; J: TRBJ2-1; CDR3: CASSWRLDYNEQFF; DNA: TGTGCCAGCAGTTGGCGACTGGATTACAATGAGCAGTTCTTC
V: TRBV12-3/TRBV12-4; D: -; size: many; J: TRBJ1-2; CDR3: CASTPGPNYGYTF; DNA: TGTGCCAGCACCCCGGGTCCTAACTATGGCTACACCTTC
V: TRBV12-3/TRBV12-4; D: TRBD1; size: many; J: TRBJ2-1; CDR3: CASSHLGQGATDEQFF; DNA: TGTGCCAGCAGTCATCTGGGACAGGGGGCAACGGATGAGCAGTTCTTC
V: TRBV5-1; D: TRBD2; size: many; J: TRBJ2-1; CDR3: CASSPGTSGVPSSYNEQFF; DNA: TGCGCCAGCAGCCCAGGGACTAGCGGGGTCCCAAGCTCCTACAATGAGCAGTTCTTC
V: TRBV7-2; D: -; size: many; J: TRBJ1-2; CDR3: CASSPGTQLGYTF; DNA: TGTGCCAGCAGCCCGGGGACTCAGCTCGGCTACACCTTC
V: TRBV30; D: -; size: few; J: TRBJ1-2; CDR3: CAWGRDSGYTF; DNA: TGTGCCTGGGGCCGAGACAGTGGTTACACCTTC